The sequence of this TCR beta chain was determined in a study of naive and memory T cell subsets. Study-level findings and limits: Activation and differentiation may alter RNA-based TCR counts. A few larger clonotypes appeared in naive repertoires, especially CD8, possibly memory cells re-expressing CD45RA.

The CDR3 sequence is 14 residues long. V was clipped by 4 bases and J by 5 bases; unmatched bases: 8. From germline, CDR1 is SEHNR and CDR2 FQNEAQ (reference sequence). The beta constant-region primer was an equimolar mix of two oligonucleotides covering TRBC1 and TRBC2. Nested alpha and beta constant-region primers with the SP2 primer drove four PCR rounds on ligated cDNA. TCRdb used MiXCR to reprocess the UMI-ligation and nested PCR reads, holding one entry per CDR3 protein. The sample has around 93,000 distinct CDR3 sequences, around 11% seen once. The sample holds a few counts of this clonotype. Its target is not known.

J is TRBJ2-7 and V is TRBV7-9; the match to TRBD2 covers 7 bases. The source material was naive CD4+ T cells from blood. This clonotype was obtained from a human donor in good health. The CDR3 region is CASSSTLASHEQYF. The CDR3, as DNA: TGTGCCAGCAGCTCCACACTAGCGAGCCACGAGCAGTACTTC.